This T cell receptor beta chain was documented in a study of tissue T cells after allogeneic stem cell transplantation (dated by TCRdb to between 2021 and 2022). Regarding the research as a whole: The study profiled TCR beta repertoires in many tissues obtained from research autopsies of patients with and without GVHD, and also in mouse models of GVHD. The human part of the study was a prospective observational study with no blinding and no randomization. Paper-wide results and their limitations: The patient cohort was small and clinically heterogeneous, and sampling depth was acknowledged as a limitation. The study did not determine which tissue TCRs were alloreactive or antigen-specific, and some clones might have been persisting host cells. Within patients, how anatomically similar tissues were was a major factor shaping TCR repertoire composition, regardless of disease or transplant status. In both patients and mice, T cells from blood and spleen picked up only a limited part of the TCR repertoire that was detected in tissues. Few T cell clones were found to be shared across patients, but shared repertoire signatures across patients were revealed in a tissue-specific fashion by motif-based clustering.

Taken with the paper, the label for time point translates to: mouse harvest day 14 after allogeneic transplant. Each mouse graft consisted of 10^7 T-cell-depleted bone marrow cells plus 10^6 splenic CD5+ T cells and was given by tail vein injection. GVHD in mice was modeled with a major MHC-mismatch B6 (H2b) into BALB/c (H2d) model, and tissues were profiled at day 7 or 14. On day 7 or 14 post-transplant, mouse tissues and retro-orbital blood were harvested with separate sterile tools for each animal, and livers were flushed beforehand. Before genomic DNA isolation with the DNeasy Blood & Tissue Kit, mouse tissues were minced using razor blades in buffered saline. Libraries were prepared through the immunoSEQ multiplex PCR assay. TCRbeta CDR3 sequencing was performed at survey depth by Adaptive Biotechnologies, and CDR3 sequences, V/J genes, productive frequency and template counts were reported. Amplification of TCR beta CDR3 regions was performed from genomic DNA rather than from RNA. As for the original processing: Jensen-Shannon divergence was used to quantify pairwise repertoire overlap between tissues, with a value of 1 meaning complete divergence and a value of 0 meaning identical repertoires. Tissues were clustered by single-linkage agglomerative hierarchical clustering of pairwise JSD values, and the clustering results were displayed as dendrograms. GLIPH2 was applied to all patient samples using simulation_depth 1000, kmer_min_depth 3, and cdr3_length_cutoff 8, and only groups with more than two unique CDR3s were retained. A standardized tissue-overlap score was calculated by extrapolating Jaccard GLIPH-group overlap across patients to a standard repertoire size of 1000 clones. Associations of diversity with clinical or experimental variables used linear mixed-effect models with tissue fixed effects and individual random effects. TCRdb took this table from immuneACCESS and kept in-frame rearrangements with V and J called. Such tables lack part of the clones; where checked against another copy, unresolved V genes explain under half of the gap, and the rest is unexplained. V and J calls and clone size follow that table, whereas D and trimming were derived from the DNA. Present in this sample are about 4,400 clones, around 43% of which were seen just once. The top ten clones comprise roughly 15% of the sample.

V is shortened by 1 base, J by 7 bases, and the region joining them spans 7 bases. The CDR3 has 12 amino acids, counting the end cysteine and phenylalanine. Part of the CDR3 DNA is given, 33 bases translated from base 1. According to the germline V gene (reference sequence), CDR1 reads KGHPV and CDR2 reads FQNQEV. On this clone: The clone's antigen remains unknown. The gene nomenclature and germline references here are murine. The read comes to an end 1 residue before the CDR3 does, leaving the germline J gene to fill in the end.

Sequenced sample: lymph node tissue. The receptor chain draws on TRBV26 and TRBJ1-1; the D gene is unclear. This clonotype was obtained from a female BALB/c mouse given C57BL/6 T cells with graft-versus-host disease after an allogeneic hematopoietic cell transplant. The CDR3 DNA, read in part, is TGTGCCAGCAGTCTGTATCAGAAAGAAGTCTTC. It is translated as CASSLYQKEVF. The CDR3 reads in full as CASSLYQKEVFF.